This section outlines one T cell receptor (beta chain) sequence together with its context. The data stem from a study of T cells in Graves' hyperthyroidism and ophthalmopathy. Overall study: Specimen type is peripheral blood, collected at initial diagnosis prior to any treatment.

The germline gives CDR1 DFQATT, CDR2 SNEGSKA (reference sequence). Trimming took off 5 bases at V and 9 bases at J, with 20 bases between the two ends. The CDR3 runs to 13 residues. The CDR3 regions of TCR beta were amplified from RNA transcripts. First-round RT-PCR targeting the TCR CDR3 was performed with the HTBI primer set. TCRdb processed the multiplex PCR reads anew with MiXCR; each CDR3 protein has one entry. The sample has over 550,000 distinct CDR3 sequences, approximately 15% seen once; the top ten hold more than 15%. Sequencing was done on a sample of blood. This chain connects TRBV20-1 to TRBJ2-7; D might be TRBD1 or TRBD2, each matching 6 bases. The receptor's source is a woman aged 18-29 years with Graves' hyperthyroidism. CDR3 coding DNA: TGCAGTGCTCCCCGAGACGGGGGCGTAGTGCAGTACTTC. Its protein product is CSAPRDGGVVQYF.